This TCR beta chain was identified in a study of blood T cell repertoires in COVID-19. Study context: COVID-19 samples, acute and convalescent, were from the United States, Italy and Spain. T cells, B-cell-depleted T cells, or PBMCs supplied cDNA or gDNA.

Original methodology: Reference gene primer amplification in the assay estimated nucleated cell counts. Clones were sequenced by immunoSEQ multiplex PCR, and TCRdb holds only the in-frame ones, with some missing. D and trimming were read from the DNA, whereas the V and J calls and clone size are those reported in that table. The sample contains roughly 120,000 clones, 90% of which appear only once. V gave up 0 bases and J gave up 7 bases, with 7 bases separating them. The CDR3 extends over 13 amino acids. Germline values: CDR1 SEHNR, CDR2 FQNEAQ (reference sequence). This TCR was sampled from a middle-aged man with active COVID-19. The genes are TRBV7-9 and TRBJ2-1, with D hard to call. Sequencing was performed on peripheral blood. CDR3 in amino acids: CASSLAPLNEQFF. For the CDR3, the DNA is TGTGCCAGCAGCTTAGCCCCCCTAAATGAGCAGTTCTTC.